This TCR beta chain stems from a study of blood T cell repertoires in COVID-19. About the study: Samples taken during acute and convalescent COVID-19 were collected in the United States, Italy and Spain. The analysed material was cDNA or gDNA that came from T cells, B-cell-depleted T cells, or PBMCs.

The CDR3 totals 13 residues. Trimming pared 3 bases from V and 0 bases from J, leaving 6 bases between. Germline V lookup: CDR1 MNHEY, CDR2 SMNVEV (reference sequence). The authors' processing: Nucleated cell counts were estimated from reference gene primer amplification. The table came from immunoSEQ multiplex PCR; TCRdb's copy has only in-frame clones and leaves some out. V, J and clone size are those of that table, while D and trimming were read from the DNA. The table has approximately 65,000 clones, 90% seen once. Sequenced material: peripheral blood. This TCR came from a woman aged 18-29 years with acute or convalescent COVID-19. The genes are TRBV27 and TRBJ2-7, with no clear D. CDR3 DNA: TGTGCCAGCAGTTTTCCAGGCTCCTACGAGCAGTACTTC. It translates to CASSFPGSYEQYF.